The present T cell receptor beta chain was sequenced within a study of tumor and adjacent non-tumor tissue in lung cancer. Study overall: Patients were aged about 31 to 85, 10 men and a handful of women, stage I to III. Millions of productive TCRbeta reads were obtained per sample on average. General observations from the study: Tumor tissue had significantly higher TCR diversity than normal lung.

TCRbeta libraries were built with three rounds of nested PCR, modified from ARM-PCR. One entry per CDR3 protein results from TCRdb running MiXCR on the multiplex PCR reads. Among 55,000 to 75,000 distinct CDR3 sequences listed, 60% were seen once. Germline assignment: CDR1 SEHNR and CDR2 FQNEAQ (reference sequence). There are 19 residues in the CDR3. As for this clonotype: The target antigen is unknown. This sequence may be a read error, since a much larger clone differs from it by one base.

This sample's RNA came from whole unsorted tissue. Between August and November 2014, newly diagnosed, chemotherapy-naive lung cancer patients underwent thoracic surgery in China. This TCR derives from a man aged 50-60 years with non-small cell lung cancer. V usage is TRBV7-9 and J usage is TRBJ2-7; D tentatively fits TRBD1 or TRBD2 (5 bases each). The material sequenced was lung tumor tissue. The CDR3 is CAGSQQVNGPGTSTAEQYF. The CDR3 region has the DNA TGTGCCGGCAGCCAACAGGTGAATGGTCCCGGGACCTCCACGGCCGAGCAGTACTTC.